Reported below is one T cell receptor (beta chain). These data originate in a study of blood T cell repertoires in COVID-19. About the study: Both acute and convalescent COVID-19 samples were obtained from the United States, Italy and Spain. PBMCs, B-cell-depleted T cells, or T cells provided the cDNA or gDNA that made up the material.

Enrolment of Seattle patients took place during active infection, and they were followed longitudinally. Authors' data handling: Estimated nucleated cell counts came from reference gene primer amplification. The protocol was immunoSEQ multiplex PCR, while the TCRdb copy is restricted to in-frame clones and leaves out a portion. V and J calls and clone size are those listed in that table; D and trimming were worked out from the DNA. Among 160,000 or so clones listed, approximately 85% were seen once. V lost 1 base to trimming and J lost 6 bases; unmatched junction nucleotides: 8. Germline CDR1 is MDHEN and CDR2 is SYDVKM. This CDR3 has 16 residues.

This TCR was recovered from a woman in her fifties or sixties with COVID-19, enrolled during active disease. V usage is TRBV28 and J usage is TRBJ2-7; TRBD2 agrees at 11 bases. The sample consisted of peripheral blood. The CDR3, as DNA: TGTGCCAGCAGTTTATTCTTAGCGGGGGGGCTCGGCGAGCAGTACTTC. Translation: CASSLFLAGGLGEQYF.